The 27 T cell receptor beta chains listed next were all sequenced from one sample in a study of shared clonotypes between healthy human individuals (TCRdb year 2020). Receptors were amplified or captured by the immunoSEQ multiplex PCR assay. Entries here come from immuneACCESS through TCRdb and include only in-frame sequences with V and J called. Some clones fail to appear in such tables; in the studies checked, an unresolved V gene covers under half of the shortfall, and the cause of the remainder is unknown. This sample comprises roughly 640,000 clones, around 72% of them detected only once. Over 1.5% of the sample is in the top ten clones. Material: memory CD4+ T cells sorted from blood. The sample's cell subset or site label is to be understood as: CD45RA-negative fraction. These receptors originate from a woman under 40 in good health.

V usage is TRBV29-1 and J usage is TRBJ1-1; D is unclear. V gave up 4 bases and J gave up 0 bases, with 6 bases separating them. This CDR3 has 12 residues. Looked up from germline, CDR1 is SQVTM and CDR2 is ANQGSEA. This CDR3 is CSVGRVNTEAFF. The CDR3 DNA follows: TGCAGCGTTGGCAGAGTGAACACTGAAGCTTTCTTT.

In its sample, this clone was seen a few times. V gene TRBV19 combines with J gene TRBJ2-7, with TRBD2 matching 8 bases. Unmatched junction bases numbered 19, after V lost 3 bases and J lost 6 bases. Germline loops: CDR1 LNHDA, CDR2 SQIVND (reference sequence). The CDR3 runs 18 residues. The CDR3 loop reads CASSIGLAGGKKIGEQYF. CDR3 DNA sequence: TGTGCCAGTAGTATTGGCCTAGCGGGTGGTAAAAAAATTGGCGAGCAGTACTTC. Variable domain in full (rest from reference TRBV19 and TRBJ2-7): DGGITQSPKYLFRKEGQNVTLSCEQNLNHDAMYWYRQDPGQGLRLIYYSQIVNDFQKGDIAEGYSVSREKKESFPLTVTSAQKNPTAFYLCASSIGLAGGKKIGEQYFGPGTRLTVT.

Comments on this clone: Other nucleotide sequences from this sample produce the same CDR3. The chain couples TRBV2 to TRBJ2-6; D gene unclear. Per germline, CDR1 SNHLY and CDR2 FYNNEI. The CDR3 loop spans 13 amino acids. The V and J ends lost 7 bases and 1 base respectively, with 5 bases between them. The CDR3 DNA reads as TGTGCCAGCACGGGTTCTGGGGCCAACGTCCTGACTTTC. Its protein product is CASTGSGANVLTF.

V is TRBV7-6 and J is TRBJ1-5; D may be TRBD1 (5 bases). V was cut by 1 base and J by 4 bases, with 8 bases left in between. Germline V gene data show CDR1 as SGHVS and CDR2 as FNYEAQ. This CDR3 is built from 14 residues. Here the CDR3 DNA reads TGTGCCAGCAGCTTAGGGGCAGGGAATCAGCCCCAGCATTTT. Its translation: CASSLGAGNQPQHF.

The chain combines TRBV6-6 with TRBJ1-1; 9 bases match TRBD1. This CDR3 comprises 15 residues. The germline V gene has CDR1 MNHNY and CDR2 SVGAGI (reference sequence). Losses at the gene ends were 4 bases for V and 4 bases for J; bases not matched to a gene: 7. The CDR3 nucleotides read TGTGCCAGCAGTTCACCGGGACAGGGAGCCACTGAAGCTTTCTTT. Translated, it gives CASSSPGQGATEAFF.

The V gene is TRBV5-1, the J gene TRBJ2-5, with 7 bases matching TRBD2. Germline V gene sequence: CDR1 SGHRS, CDR2 YFSETQ. The junction had 5 bases not matched to a gene; V was cut back by 4 bases and J by 2 bases. There are 14 residues in the CDR3. Written as DNA, the CDR3 is TGCGCCAGCAGCGTGGGACTATCTCAAGAGACCCAGTACTTC. It codes for CASSVGLSQETQYF.

The chain is built from TRBV6-1 and TRBJ1-3, with D uncertain. This CDR3 is built from 11 residues. CDR1 MNHNS and CDR2 SASEGT come from the germline V gene. The germline V and J ends were trimmed by 5 bases and 4 bases, with 3 bases remaining between them. As DNA, the CDR3 is TGTGCCAGCAGTCAAGGAAACACCATATATTTT. As protein: CASSQGNTIYF.

This clone has just a few counts. The CDR3 loop reads CASRAPGHLNTGELFF. CDR3 DNA sequence: TGCGCCAGCAGAGCACCGGGACACCTGAACACCGGGGAGCTGTTTTTT. V and J are TRBV5-1 and TRBJ2-2; D may be TRBD1 (6 bases). CDR3 length equals 16 residues. Germline CDR1 SGHRS, CDR2 YFSETQ. With 5 bases removed from V and 1 base from J, the gap between germline ends came to 15 bases.

The V gene is TRBV28, the J gene TRBJ1-2, with 9 bases aligning to TRBD1. The germline V gene has CDR1 MDHEN and CDR2 SYDVKM. This CDR3 spans 17 amino acids. The junction had 15 bases not matched to a gene; V was cut back by 6 bases and J by 4 bases. CDR3 sequence (DNA): TGTGCCAGCAGACCCATTTACGGGACAGGGCCTCTCTATGGCTACACCTTC. It specifies CASRPIYGTGPLYGYTF.

The gene calls are TRBV27 and TRBJ2-1, with D unclear. CDR3 length: 11 amino acids. V was pared by 3 bases and J by 7 bases, with 4 bases between. Germline CDR1 is MNHEY and CDR2 is SMNVEV (reference sequence). CDR3 loop: CASSFFNEQFF. In DNA, the CDR3 is TGTGCCAGCAGTTTTTTTAATGAGCAGTTCTTC.

The sample holds a few counts of this clone. Other DNA sequences within the sample encode an identical CDR3. V and J are TRBV5-1 and TRBJ1-2, with TRBD1 matching over 8 bases. The CDR3 runs 15 residues. Looked up from germline, CDR1 is SGHRS and CDR2 is YFSETQ. J lost 1 base, V lost 4 bases, and 6 bases had no gene match. The DNA of the CDR3 is TGCGCCAGCAGCCTAGGGACAGGAGTTAACTATGGCTACACCTTC. Amino acid sequence: CASSLGTGVNYGYTF.

This rearrangement joins TRBV28 to TRBJ1-5, with 11 bases aligning to TRBD1. The length of the CDR3 is 14 residues. Trimming took 7 bases from V and 7 from J; bases not matched to a gene: 6. Germline CDR1 MDHEN, CDR2 SYDVKM. CDR3 nucleotides: TGTGCCAGCATCCCGGGACAGGGGGGGCAGCCCCAGCATTTT. It codes for CASIPGQGGQPQHF. Drawing the rest from reference TRBV28 and TRBJ1-5, the complete variable domain is DVKVTQSSRYLVKRTGEKVFLECVQDMDHENMFWYRQDPGLGLRLIYFSYDVKMKEKGDIPEGYSVSREKKERFSLILESASTNQTSMYLCASIPGQGGQPQHFGDGTRLSIL.

J is TRBJ2-5 and V is TRBV28, with D possibly TRBD1 on 6 matching bases. The closer fit of TRBJ2-7 to the DNA end suggests the J call may be wrong. Germline CDR1 is MDHEN and CDR2 is SYDVKM. CDR3 length: 15 residues. The CDR3 bases are TGTGCCAGCAATGGTCGGACAGTATACTCCTACGAGCAGTACTTC. Translating gives CASNGRTVYSYEQYF.

The chain couples TRBV28 to TRBJ1-5; the D gene is possibly TRBD1 (5 bases). With 10 bases removed from V and 9 bases from J, the gap between germline ends came to 19 bases. The germline V gene has CDR1 MDHEN and CDR2 SYDVKM. There are 13 residues in the CDR3. CDR3 DNA sequence: TGTGCCACCTATGCCGGATGGGGCCGGCCCCAGCATTTT. Amino acids: CATYAGWGRPQHF.

This sequence joins TRBV28 and TRBJ1-3; D uncertain. V lost 3 bases and J lost 4, with 13 bases in between. Germline V gives CDR1 MDHEN, CDR2 SYDVKM. The CDR3 consists of 15 residues. The CDR3 region is CASSFRWGSGNTIYF. CDR3 nucleotides: TGTGCCAGCAGTTTTAGATGGGGTTCCGGAAACACCATATATTTT.

For this clone: Given a much more abundant clone one base away, this may be a read error. V gene TRBV4-1 combines with J gene TRBJ1-2; D is perhaps TRBD1 (5 bases). Germline V CDR1 and CDR2: MGHRA, YSYEKL. The CDR3 length is 17 residues. This chain's CDR3 is CTSSQRPLQDLRDGYTF. Written as DNA, the CDR3 is TGCACCAGCAGCCAAAGACCGTTACAGGACCTGAGGGATGGCTACACCTTC.

This clone was observed at least ten times. The chain uses TRBV6-1 and TRBJ1-2; D is unresolved. CDR1 is MNHNS, CDR2 SASEGT, per germline. The CDR3 runs to 13 residues. The V end was cut by 8 bases, the J end by 3 bases, with 13 bases between. CDR3 DNA sequence: TGTGCCAGCGCGGCGTGGGTAGACTATGGCTACACCTTC. This gives the protein CASAAWVDYGYTF.

This clone is a singleton in its sample. This chain joins TRBV5-6 and TRBJ1-2; 7 nucleotides align to TRBD1. V trimming: 4 bases; J trimming: 7 bases; junction bases outside the gene matches: 13. From germline, CDR1 is SGHDT and CDR2 YYEEEE. The CDR3 loop spans 15 amino acids. CDR3 nucleotide sequence: TGTGCCAGCAGCCAGGACAGGAGCTACGGAAGTGGCTACACCTTC. Translated: CASSQDRSYGSGYTF.

This chain joins TRBV19 and TRBJ1-1; D remains ambiguous. The CDR3 runs 14 residues. The germline V gene encodes CDR1 LNHDA and CDR2 SQIVND (reference sequence). Trimming left V 6 bases short and J 5 bases short, with 16 bases between. CDR3 DNA: TGTGCCAGTAGCCATGGAGCGTCGGGAACTGAAGCTTTCTTT. This translates into CASSHGASGTEAFF.

The CDR3 bases are TGTGCCAGCGGAATCATCACTGAAGCTTTCTTT. Protein product: CASGIITEAFF. The chain links TRBV28 to TRBJ1-1; no clear D gene. Germline V lookup: CDR1 MDHEN, CDR2 SYDVKM. V dropped 8 bases and J dropped 4 bases, with 8 bases sitting between them. The CDR3 runs 11 residues.

The chain links TRBV6-5 to TRBJ1-5; no reliable D call. The germline V gene has CDR1 MNHEY and CDR2 SVGAGI. The CDR3 is 13 residues long. V was trimmed by 3 bases and J by 5 bases, leaving 8 bases between them. The DNA of the CDR3 is TGTGCCAGCAGTTATCAGCGCGATCAGCCCCAGCATTTT. Protein sequence: CASSYQRDQPQHF.

The V gene is TRBV6-1, the J gene TRBJ1-5; D gene ambiguous. Looked up from germline, CDR1 is MNHNS and CDR2 is SASEGT. V was pared by 4 bases and J by 4 bases, with 8 bases between. The CDR3 runs 13 residues. The CDR3 coding sequence is TGTGCCAGCAGTGGACTGAGGAATCAGCCCCAGCATTTT. Its translation: CASSGLRNQPQHF.

The J gene is TRBJ1-1, the V gene TRBV5-1; D is uncertain. The CDR3 runs to 13 residues. From germline, CDR1 is SGHRS and CDR2 YFSETQ. The V and J ends lost 3 bases and 4 bases respectively, with 10 bases between them. CDR3 nucleotides: TGCGCCAGCAGCTCAAGTTTGCGCACTGAAGCTTTCTTT. Translation gives CASSSSLRTEAFF.

This chain connects TRBV9 to TRBJ2-1; TRBD2 agrees at 7 bases. The CDR3 sequence is 13 residues long. Trimming took 2 bases from V and 7 from J; bases not matched to a gene: 3. Germline V gene data show CDR1 as SGDLS and CDR2 as YYNGEE. The CDR3 DNA follows: TGTGCCAGCAGCGTGACTAGCCGAAATGAGCAGTTCTTC. Its translation: CASSVTSRNEQFF.

This clone was seen a handful of times. The chain joins TRBV5-1 to TRBJ2-7; 9 bases are shared with TRBD1. Unmatched junction bases numbered 7, after V lost 0 bases and J lost 6 bases. There are 15 residues in the CDR3. CDR1 and CDR2 from the germline V gene are SGHRS and YFSETQ. CDR3 in amino acids: CASSLESGTGLEQYF. CDR3 nucleotides: TGCGCCAGCAGCTTGGAAAGCGGGACAGGGCTCGAGCAGTACTTC.

This chain joins TRBV7-8 and TRBJ2-2; D remains unclear. V gave up 1 base and J gave up 4 bases, with 7 bases separating them. Germline V gene lookup returns CDR1 SGHVS and CDR2 FQNEAQ. The CDR3 has 14 residues. Here the CDR3 DNA reads TGTGCCAGCAGCTTAGGATTAGTCACCGGGGAGCTGTTTTTT. This codes for CASSLGLVTGELFF.

V gene TRBV5-4 combines with J gene TRBJ1-1; 9 bases agree with TRBD1. This CDR3 is built from 15 residues. Germline assignment: CDR1 SGHNT and CDR2 YYREEE (reference sequence). Germline trimming cut 0 bases from V and 5 bases from J; bases unmatched to any gene: 5. As DNA, the CDR3 is TGTGCCAGCAGCTTGGGGGACAGGGTTGGGACTGAAGCTTTCTTT. Translating it yields CASSLGDRVGTEAFF.